A selection of T cell receptor beta chains follows, all from one sample in a study of T cells in Graves' hyperthyroidism and ophthalmopathy. TCRdb redid the calling of the multiplex PCR reads with MiXCR, one entry per CDR3 protein. Seen here are about 530,000 distinct CDR3 sequences, 15% to 20% observed once, and the top ten hold roughly a sixth. The sequenced material came from blood. These receptors originate from a woman between 18 and 29 years old with Graves' ophthalmopathy. The CDR3 runs from the conserved cysteine through the conserved F or W. The order of the fields is D gene, clone size, J gene, V gene, CDR3 protein, CDR3 DNA. The D gene is left open where the match is weak. Clone sizes are given selectively: once, few, many, or a class where the clone is expanded.

d_gene: .; abundance: .; j_gene: TRBJ2-1; v_gene: TRBV25-1; CDR3aa: CASRYRSSWEQFF; CDR3nt: TGTGCCAGCAGATATAGATCCTCCTGGGAGCAGTTCTTC
d_gene: TRBD2; abundance: many; j_gene: TRBJ2-1; v_gene: TRBV27; CDR3aa: CASSLAGGYNEQFF; CDR3nt: TGTGCCAGCAGCTTAGCGGGGGGCTACAATGAGCAGTTCTTC
d_gene: .; abundance: many; j_gene: TRBJ2-7; v_gene: TRBV3-1; CDR3aa: CASSQGRSVSYEQYF; CDR3nt: TGTGCCAGCAGCCAAGGGCGGTCGGTCTCCTACGAGCAGTACTTC
d_gene: .; abundance: many; j_gene: TRBJ1-4; v_gene: TRBV30; CDR3aa: CAWSVGLANEKLFF; CDR3nt: TGTGCCTGGAGTGTGGGTCTCGCAAATGAAAAACTGTTTTTT
d_gene: .; abundance: .; j_gene: TRBJ1-2; v_gene: TRBV14; CDR3aa: CASSQRPQGLYGYTF; CDR3nt: TGTGCCAGCAGCCAAAGACCCCAAGGACTCTATGGCTACACCTTC
d_gene: .; abundance: many; j_gene: TRBJ2-7; v_gene: TRBV11-2; CDR3aa: CASSFPRDISYEQYF; CDR3nt: TGTGCCAGCAGCTTCCCCCGGGACATTTCGTACGAGCAGTACTTC
d_gene: .; abundance: .; j_gene: TRBJ1-3; v_gene: TRBV7-8; CDR3aa: CASSPQRGTGNTIYF; CDR3nt: TGTGCCAGCAGCCCGCAGCGAGGGACTGGAAACACCATATATTTT
d_gene: .; abundance: many; j_gene: TRBJ2-1; v_gene: TRBV5-1; CDR3aa: CASSLNSGSYNEQFF; CDR3nt: TGCGCCAGCAGCTTGAATAGCGGCTCCTACAATGAGCAGTTCTTC
d_gene: TRBD1; abundance: many; j_gene: TRBJ2-7; v_gene: TRBV28; CDR3aa: CASSPRQGFSHEQYF; CDR3nt: TGTGCCAGCAGTCCTCGACAGGGGTTTTCCCACGAGCAGTACTTC
d_gene: .; abundance: .; j_gene: TRBJ1-6; v_gene: TRBV10-2; CDR3aa: CASTPRSVTGSSLHF; CDR3nt: TGCGCCAGCACCCCCCGATCGGTGACGGGATCATCCCTCCACTTT
d_gene: .; abundance: .; j_gene: TRBJ1-5; v_gene: TRBV7-3; CDR3aa: CASKPNPPGGRSQPQHF; CDR3nt: TGTGCCAGCAAACCCAACCCCCCGGGGGGTCGAAGTCAGCCCCAGCATTTT
d_gene: TRBD1; abundance: .; j_gene: TRBJ1-4; v_gene: TRBV6-1; CDR3aa: CASSKDRGEKLFF; CDR3nt: TGTGCCAGCAGTAAGGACAGGGGAGAAAAACTGTTTTTT
d_gene: .; abundance: once; j_gene: TRBJ1-2; v_gene: TRBV5-4; CDR3aa: CAGSFFGGWNYGYTF; CDR3nt: TGTGCCGGCAGCTTCTTCGGGGGCTGGAACTATGGCTACACCTTC
d_gene: .; abundance: .; j_gene: TRBJ2-6; v_gene: TRBV7-9; CDR3aa: CASSLVAVSSGANVLTF; CDR3nt: TGTGCCAGCAGCTTAGTTGCAGTTAGCTCTGGGGCCAACGTCCTGACTTTC
d_gene: .; abundance: .; j_gene: TRBJ1-2; v_gene: TRBV6-4; CDR3aa: CASSPDPINYGYTF; CDR3nt: TGTGCCAGCAGCCCAGACCCTATTAACTATGGCTACACCTTC
d_gene: TRBD1; abundance: many; j_gene: TRBJ1-1; v_gene: TRBV6-1; CDR3aa: CASSFGTGWNTEAFF; CDR3nt: TGTGCCAGCAGTTTCGGGACAGGCTGGAACACTGAAGCTTTCTTT
d_gene: .; abundance: .; j_gene: TRBJ1-1; v_gene: TRBV29-1; CDR3aa: CSVSRTAVRDTEAFF; CDR3nt: TGCAGCGTTTCCAGGACGGCAGTACGGGACACTGAAGCTTTCTTT
d_gene: .; abundance: many; j_gene: TRBJ2-1; v_gene: TRBV20-1; CDR3aa: CSARDGLRASSYNEQFF; CDR3nt: TGCAGTGCTAGAGATGGGTTGCGGGCTAGCTCCTACAATGAGCAGTTCTTC
d_gene: TRBD2; abundance: .; j_gene: TRBJ2-3; v_gene: TRBV6-1; CDR3aa: CASQLAGGTDTQYF; CDR3nt: TGTGCCAGCCAACTAGCGGGGGGCACAGATACGCAGTATTTT
d_gene: .; abundance: .; j_gene: TRBJ1-1; v_gene: TRBV6-5; CDR3aa: CASSYSLGMNTEAFF; CDR3nt: TGTGCCAGCAGTTACTCGCTGGGAATGAACACTGAAGCTTTCTTT
d_gene: TRBD2; abundance: few; j_gene: TRBJ2-3; v_gene: TRBV12-3/TRBV12-4; CDR3aa: CASSLTGLAGSTDTQYF; CDR3nt: TGTGCCAGCAGTTTAACGGGACTAGCGGGATCCACAGATACGCAGTATTTT
d_gene: .; abundance: many; j_gene: TRBJ2-7; v_gene: TRBV28; CDR3aa: CASSPPTGEGEQYF; CDR3nt: TGTGCCAGCAGCCCCCCGACCGGGGAAGGCGAGCAGTACTTC
d_gene: .; abundance: few; j_gene: TRBJ1-5; v_gene: TRBV19; CDR3aa: CASSVGRLDQPQHF; CDR3nt: TGTGCCAGTAGTGTCGGACGGCTCGATCAGCCCCAGCATTTT
d_gene: .; abundance: .; j_gene: TRBJ2-6; v_gene: TRBV20-1; CDR3aa: CSASDTSGANVLTF; CDR3nt: TGCAGTGCTTCTGATACCTCTGGGGCCAACGTCCTGACTTTC
d_gene: TRBD2; abundance: few; j_gene: TRBJ2-7; v_gene: TRBV4-3; CDR3aa: CASSQDHSGRAWEQYF; CDR3nt: TGCGCCAGCAGCCAAGATCACAGCGGGAGGGCTTGGGAGCAGTACTTC
d_gene: TRBD1; abundance: .; j_gene: TRBJ2-7; v_gene: TRBV27; CDR3aa: CASKSGTGVSYEQYF; CDR3nt: TGTGCCAGCAAATCTGGGACAGGTGTCTCCTACGAGCAGTACTTC
d_gene: .; abundance: .; j_gene: TRBJ1-6; v_gene: TRBV6-1; CDR3aa: CASSGGGPYSPLHF; CDR3nt: TGTGCCAGCAGTGGCGGGGGGCCTTATTCACCCCTCCACTTT
d_gene: .; abundance: many; j_gene: TRBJ2-3; v_gene: TRBV11-2; CDR3aa: CASSLAAWTDTQYF; CDR3nt: TGTGCCAGCAGCTTAGCCGCCTGGACAGATACGCAGTATTTT
d_gene: .; abundance: many; j_gene: TRBJ2-1; v_gene: TRBV20-1; CDR3aa: CSARDRWPDSNEQFF; CDR3nt: TGCAGTGCTAGAGATCGTTGGCCAGATTCCAATGAGCAGTTCTTC
d_gene: TRBD1; abundance: few; j_gene: TRBJ2-7; v_gene: TRBV6-1; CDR3aa: CASSALGQGEQYF; CDR3nt: TGTGCCAGCAGTGCCCTTGGACAGGGCGAGCAGTACTTC
d_gene: .; abundance: many; j_gene: TRBJ2-5; v_gene: TRBV20-1; CDR3aa: CSARVSEETQYF; CDR3nt: TGCAGTGCTAGAGTTAGTGAAGAGACCCAGTACTTC
d_gene: .; abundance: few; j_gene: TRBJ2-7; v_gene: TRBV6-1; CDR3aa: CASSEHRISYEQYF; CDR3nt: TGTGCCAGCAGTGAACACCGAATCTCCTACGAGCAGTACTTC
d_gene: TRBD1; abundance: .; j_gene: TRBJ2-7; v_gene: TRBV29-1; CDR3aa: CSVNRDRGQDEQYF; CDR3nt: TGCAGCGTAAACCGGGACAGGGGACAGGACGAGCAGTACTTC
d_gene: .; abundance: many; j_gene: TRBJ2-5; v_gene: TRBV5-1; CDR3aa: CASSFRRGGEETQYF; CDR3nt: TGCGCCAGCAGCTTTCGGAGGGGGGGGGAAGAGACCCAGTACTTC